Below, 14 T cell receptor beta chains from the same sample are listed, as sequenced in a study of T cell responses to AZD1222 COVID-19 vaccine. Produced via immunoSEQ multiplex PCR; TCRdb's table is partial and in-frame only. The sample holds about 150,000 clones, 88% seen once. Specimen: peripheral blood, collected on day 0 of AZD1222 vaccination. The receptors were gathered from an adult in good health.

This clone has more than one count but fewer than ten. The V gene is TRBV6-6, the J gene TRBJ1-1; no clear D. Germline CDR1 is MNHNY and CDR2 is SVGAGI (reference sequence). V was clipped by 0 bases and J by 0 bases, with 8 bases between them. The CDR3 loop spans 15 amino acids. This CDR3 reads CASSYSSPVNTEAFF. CDR3 DNA sequence: TGTGCCAGCAGTTACTCTTCCCCAGTGAACACTGAAGCTTTCTTT.

The rearrangement uses TRBV4-1 and TRBJ1-1, with a weak D call TRBD1 (5 bases). Trimming took off 3 bases at V and 5 bases at J, with 10 bases between the two ends. Germline loops: CDR1 MGHRA, CDR2 YSYEKL. This CDR3 is 13 amino acids long. The CDR3 protein is CASSQGWGTEAFF. CDR3 coding DNA: TGCGCCAGCAGCCAGGGGTGGGGGACTGAAGCTTTCTTT.

The chain carries TRBV14 and TRBJ1-6, with unresolved D. The CDR3 is made up of 15 amino acids. Per the germline V gene, CDR1 is SGHDN and CDR2 is FVKESK. The V and J ends lost 4 bases and 9 bases respectively, with 16 bases between them. The CDR3 nucleotides read TGTGCCAGCAGCCCGGACGGTACTGAAGGTTCACCCCTCCACTTT. This codes for CASSPDGTEGSPLHF.

J is TRBJ2-1 and V is TRBV7-8, with TRBD2 matching over 9 bases. This CDR3 has 19 amino acids. CDR1 and CDR2 (germline): SGHVS, FQNEAQ. Unmatched junction bases numbered 12, after V lost 3 bases and J lost 0 bases. The CDR3 protein is CASSFRLAGLSSSYNEQFF. Here the CDR3 DNA reads TGTGCCAGCAGCTTTCGGCTAGCGGGGTTGTCAAGCTCCTACAATGAGCAGTTCTTC.

The V and J genes are TRBV5-1 and TRBJ1-1, with D perhaps matching TRBD1 (6 bases). V lost 10 bases and J lost 6, with 19 bases in between. CDR1 and CDR2 from the germline V gene are SGHRS and YFSETQ. This CDR3 has 13 residues. In nucleotides, the CDR3 is TGCGCCTCCCTTCAGGGGCCAAAAGCTGAAGCTTTCTTT. This encodes CASLQGPKAEAFF.

The chain has TRBV7-2 and TRBJ1-5; no firm D call. CDR3 length equals 13 residues. Germline values: CDR1 SGHTA, CDR2 FQGNSA. The germline V and J ends were trimmed by 5 bases and 7 bases, with 12 bases remaining between them. DNA for the CDR3: TGTGCCAGCAGCCCAGACAAGGGACAGCCCCAGCATTTT. Translated: CASSPDKGQPQHF. The complete variable domain, with remaining parts taken from reference TRBV7-2 and TRBJ1-5, reads GAGVSQSPSNKVTEKGKDVELRCDPISGHTALYWYRQSLGQGLEFLIYFQGNSAPDKSGLPSDRFSAERTGGSVSTLTIQRTQQEDSAVYLCASSPDKGQPQHFGDGTRLSIL.

The rearrangement links TRBV7-8 to TRBJ2-7; tentative D call: TRBD2 (6 bases). The CDR3 runs to 14 residues. V was clipped by 5 bases and J by 2 bases, with 13 bases between them. Germline V gene data show CDR1 as SGHVS and CDR2 as FQNEAQ. CDR3 nucleotide sequence: TGTGCCAGCAGCCATCCGGGACTGACCTACGAGCAGTACTTC. Protein sequence: CASSHPGLTYEQYF.

The genes are TRBV2 and TRBJ2-5; D ambiguous. Per germline, CDR1 SNHLY and CDR2 FYNNEI. The germline V and J ends were trimmed by 6 bases and 5 bases, with 10 bases remaining between them. The CDR3 contains 12 residues. CDR3 DNA sequence: TGTGCCAGCAGGTGGGAAGCGGAGACCCAGTACTTC. This gives the protein CASRWEAETQYF.

V and J are TRBV7-2 and TRBJ2-1; perhaps D is TRBD1 or TRBD2 (5 bases each). Trimming shortened V by 5 bases and J by 2 bases, and 10 bases separated the two germline ends. Germline V gene sequence: CDR1 SGHTA, CDR2 FQGNSA. The CDR3 has 14 amino acids. For the CDR3, the DNA is TGTGCCAGCAGCCCACAGGAGGCCTACAATGAGCAGTTCTTC. As protein: CASSPQEAYNEQFF. Using reference TRBV7-2 and TRBJ2-1 for the parts outside the CDR3, the full variable domain is GAGVSQSPSNKVTEKGKDVELRCDPISGHTALYWYRQSLGQGLEFLIYFQGNSAPDKSGLPSDRFSAERTGGSVSTLTIQRTQQEDSAVYLCASSPQEAYNEQFFGPGTRLTVL.

This chain connects TRBV7-9 to TRBJ1-5, with 8 bases fitting TRBD1. This CDR3 region has 16 residues. The V and J ends lost 5 bases and 0 bases, in that order; junction bases with no gene match: 6. Per the germline V gene, CDR1 is SEHNR and CDR2 is FQNEAQ (reference sequence). CDR3 bases: TGTGCCAGCAGCGCCGGACAGGGTTATAGCAATCAGCCCCAGCATTTT. This sequence encodes CASSAGQGYSNQPQHF.

The rearrangement links TRBV3-1 (or the pseudogene TRBV3-2) to TRBJ2-1, with 9 nucleotides matching TRBD2. J lost 8 bases, V lost 1 base, and 3 bases had no gene match. In germline, CDR1 is LGHDT, CDR2 YNNKEL (reference sequence). CDR3 length: 14 residues. Written as DNA, the CDR3 is TGTGCCAGCAGCCAAGCTGCTAGCGGGGATGAGCAGTTCTTC. This encodes CASSQAASGDEQFF.

The chain combines TRBV18 with TRBJ2-3, with TRBD2 as a possible D gene (5 bases). Trimming cost V 10 bases and J 4 bases, with 18 bases left between them. Germline-derived CDR1 and CDR2 are KGHSH and LQKENI. The CDR3 is made up of 14 amino acids. CDR3 in DNA: TGTGCCACCCGGGGTTCCGCTCGGCCAGATACGCAGTATTTT. It is translated as CATRGSARPDTQYF.

The chain employs TRBV27 and TRBJ2-7, with 9 bases fitting TRBD2. The CDR3 has 15 residues. With V trimmed by 4 bases and J by 7 bases, 11 bases remained unmatched. Germline CDR1 is MNHEY and CDR2 is SMNVEV (reference sequence). CDR3 region: CASSSLAGTLGEQYF. CDR3 DNA sequence: TGTGCCAGCAGTTCGCTAGCGGGGACCCTCGGAGAGCAGTACTTC.

The DNA of the CDR3 is TGTGCCAGCAGCAATCCGGCGGGGGGAAAGACCCAGTACTTC. Protein product: CASSNPAGGKTQYF. The chain recombines TRBV5-6 with TRBJ2-5; 8 positions match TRBD2. Germline V gives CDR1 SGHDT, CDR2 YYEEEE. The CDR3 is 14 residues long. The V segment lost 4 bases and the J segment 6 bases; nucleotides outside the gene matches: 8.